This T cell receptor beta chain is drawn from a study of T cells after yellow fever vaccination. For the study at large: Preparing low-cell-number fractions relied on SMART-Seq v4 Ultra Low Input.

The TCR cDNA carried a universal primer site and UMIs from 5'RACE template switching. TCRdb fed the 5' RACE reads into MiXCR, producing one record per CDR3 protein. The data contain about 630,000 distinct CDR3 sequences, around an eighth of them singletons. The CDR3 is 13 residues long. V was pared by 7 bases and J by 0 bases, with 8 bases between. Per the germline V gene, CDR1 is SGHDT and CDR2 is YYEEEE. The receptor was isolated from a young man who received the YFV17D yellow fever vaccine. Sequenced here: PBMCs, sampled on the day of the yellow fever booster vaccination. The rearrangement joins TRBV5-6 to TRBJ1-3; a possible D gene is TRBD1 (5 bases). Here the CDR3 reads CASYRFSGNTIYF. The CDR3 DNA reads TGTGCCAGCTACAGGTTCTCTGGAAACACCATATATTTT. Variable domain in full (rest from reference TRBV5-6 and TRBJ1-3): DAGVTQSPTHLIKTRGQQVTLRCSPKSGHDTVSWYQQALGQGPQFIFQYYEEEERQRGNFPDRFSGHQFPNYSSELNVNALLLGDSALYLCASYRFSGNTIYFGEGSWLTVV.